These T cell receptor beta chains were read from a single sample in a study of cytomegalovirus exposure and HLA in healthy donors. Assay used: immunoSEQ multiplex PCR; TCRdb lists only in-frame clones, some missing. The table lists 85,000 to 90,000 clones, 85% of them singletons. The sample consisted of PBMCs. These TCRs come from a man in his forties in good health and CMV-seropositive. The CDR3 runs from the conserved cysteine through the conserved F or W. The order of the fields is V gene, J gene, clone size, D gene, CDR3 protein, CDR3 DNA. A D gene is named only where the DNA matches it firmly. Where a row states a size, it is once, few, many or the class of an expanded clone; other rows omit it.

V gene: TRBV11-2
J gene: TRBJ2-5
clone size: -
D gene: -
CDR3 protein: CASSLDLGVRNGGVQETQYF
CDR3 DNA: TGTGCCAGCAGCTTAGATTTGGGAGTGCGGAATGGCGGGGTCCAAGAGACCCAGTACTTC

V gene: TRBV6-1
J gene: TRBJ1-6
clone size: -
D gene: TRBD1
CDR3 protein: CASTPAQGGFSPLHF
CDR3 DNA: TGTGCCAGCACACCAGCGCAGGGGGGATTTTCACCCCTCCACTTT

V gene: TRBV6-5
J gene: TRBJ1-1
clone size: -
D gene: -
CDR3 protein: CASGVREGNTEAFF
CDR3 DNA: TGTGCCAGCGGGGTCCGGGAGGGAAACACTGAAGCTTTCTTT

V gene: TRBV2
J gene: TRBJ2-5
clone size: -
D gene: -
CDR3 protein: CASSVASQETQYF
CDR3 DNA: TGTGCCAGCAGTGTTGCTAGCCAAGAGACCCAGTACTTC

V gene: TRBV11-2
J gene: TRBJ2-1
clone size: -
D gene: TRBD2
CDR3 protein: CASSLTRGANNEQFF
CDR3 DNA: TGTGCCAGCAGCTTAACGCGGGGGGCCAACAATGAGCAGTTCTTC

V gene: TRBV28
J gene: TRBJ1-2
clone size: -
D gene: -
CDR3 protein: CASSFGGRGYGYTF
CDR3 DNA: TGTGCCAGCAGTTTTGGGGGCAGGGGATATGGCTACACCTTC

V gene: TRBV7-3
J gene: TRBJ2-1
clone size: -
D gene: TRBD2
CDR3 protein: CASGTSSREQFF
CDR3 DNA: TGTGCCAGCGGGACTAGCTCCCGAGAGCAGTTCTTC

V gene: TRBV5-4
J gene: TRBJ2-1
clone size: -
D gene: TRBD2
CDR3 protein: CASSLTSGDNEQFF
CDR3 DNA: TGTGCCAGCAGCTTAACTAGCGGTGACAATGAGCAGTTCTTC

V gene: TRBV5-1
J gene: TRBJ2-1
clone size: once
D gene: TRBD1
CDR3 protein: CASSLAGQGPYNEQFF
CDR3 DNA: TGCGCCAGCAGCTTGGCCGGACAGGGGCCCTACAATGAGCAGTTCTTC

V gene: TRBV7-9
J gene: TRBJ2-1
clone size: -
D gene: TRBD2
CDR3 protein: CASSPRSGRVSYNEQFF
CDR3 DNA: TGTGCCAGCAGCCCTAGGAGCGGGAGGGTTTCCTACAATGAGCAGTTCTTC

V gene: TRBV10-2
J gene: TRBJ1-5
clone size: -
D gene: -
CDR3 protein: CASSELRGLGDNQPQHF
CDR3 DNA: TGCGCCAGCAGTGAGTTAAGGGGCTTGGGTGACAATCAGCCCCAGCATTTT

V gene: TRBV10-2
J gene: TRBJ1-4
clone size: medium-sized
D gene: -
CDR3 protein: CASSAGRGTNEKLFF
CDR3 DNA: TGCGCCAGCAGTGCGGGGAGAGGTACTAATGAAAAACTGTTTTTT

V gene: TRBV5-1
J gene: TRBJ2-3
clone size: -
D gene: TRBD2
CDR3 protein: CASSLISGGADTQYF
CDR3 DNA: TGCGCCAGCAGCTTGATTAGCGGGGGGGCTGATACGCAGTATTTT

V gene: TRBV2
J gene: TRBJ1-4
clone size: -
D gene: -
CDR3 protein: CASSENSKLFF
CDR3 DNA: TGTGCCAGCAGTGAAAACAGCAAACTGTTTTTT

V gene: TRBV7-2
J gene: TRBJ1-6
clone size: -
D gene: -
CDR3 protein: CASSLGAGRNSPLHF
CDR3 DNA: TGTGCCAGCAGCTTAGGGGCAGGGCGTAATTCACCCCTCCACTTT

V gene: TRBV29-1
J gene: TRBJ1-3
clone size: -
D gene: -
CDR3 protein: CSVAQGAGNTIYF
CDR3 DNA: TGCAGCGTTGCCCAAGGGGCTGGAAACACCATATATTTT

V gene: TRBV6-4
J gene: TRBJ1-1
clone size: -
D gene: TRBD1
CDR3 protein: CASSDPRQGVNTEAFF
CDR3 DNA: TGTGCCAGCAGTGACCCTCGACAGGGTGTAAACACTGAAGCTTTCTTT

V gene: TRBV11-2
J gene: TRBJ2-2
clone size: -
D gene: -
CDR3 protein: CASSLVGANTGELFF
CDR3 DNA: TGTGCCAGCAGCTTAGTCGGAGCGAACACCGGGGAGCTGTTTTTT

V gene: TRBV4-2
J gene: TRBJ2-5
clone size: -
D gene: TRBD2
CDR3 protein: CASSHAGLAGGEETQYF
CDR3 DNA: TGTGCCAGCAGCCATGCCGGACTAGCGGGGGGCGAAGAGACCCAGTACTTC

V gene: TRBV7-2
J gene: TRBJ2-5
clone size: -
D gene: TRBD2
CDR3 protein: CASSLAGLAGQETQYF
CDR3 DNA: TGTGCCAGCAGCTTAGCCGGTCTAGCGGGCCAAGAGACCCAGTACTTC

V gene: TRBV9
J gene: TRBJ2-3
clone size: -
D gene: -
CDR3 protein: CASSVSSSGPSSGSWENTQYF
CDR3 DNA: TGTGCCAGCAGCGTTAGTTCAAGCGGGCCCTCCTCGGGTTCGTGGGAGAATACGCAGTATTTT

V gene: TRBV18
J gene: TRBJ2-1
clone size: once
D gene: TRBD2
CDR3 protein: CASSPDPGLAGNEQFF
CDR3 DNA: TGTGCCAGCTCACCAGACCCGGGACTAGCGGGCAATGAGCAGTTCTTC

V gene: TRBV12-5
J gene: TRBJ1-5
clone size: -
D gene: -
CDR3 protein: CASGLVLGRGPYSNQPQHF
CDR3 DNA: TGTGCTAGTGGTTTGGTACTAGGCAGGGGCCCTTATAGCAATCAGCCCCAGCATTTT

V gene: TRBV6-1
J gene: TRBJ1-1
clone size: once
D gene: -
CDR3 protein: CATIRISEAFF
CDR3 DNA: TGTGCCACCATCAGGATATCTGAAGCTTTCTTT

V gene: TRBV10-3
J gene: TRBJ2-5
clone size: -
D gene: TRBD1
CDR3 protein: CAISELTGGKTQYF
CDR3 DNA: TGTGCCATCAGTGAGCTTACAGGGGGTAAGACCCAGTACTTC

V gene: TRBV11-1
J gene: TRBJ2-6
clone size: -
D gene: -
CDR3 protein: CASSRTVNSGANVLTF
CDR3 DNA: TGTGCCAGCAGCCGGACAGTGAACTCTGGGGCCAACGTCCTGACTTTC

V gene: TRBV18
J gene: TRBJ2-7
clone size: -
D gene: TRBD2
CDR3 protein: CASSPGTSGSYEQYF
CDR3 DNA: TGTGCCAGCTCACCCGGGACTAGCGGATCCTACGAGCAGTACTTC